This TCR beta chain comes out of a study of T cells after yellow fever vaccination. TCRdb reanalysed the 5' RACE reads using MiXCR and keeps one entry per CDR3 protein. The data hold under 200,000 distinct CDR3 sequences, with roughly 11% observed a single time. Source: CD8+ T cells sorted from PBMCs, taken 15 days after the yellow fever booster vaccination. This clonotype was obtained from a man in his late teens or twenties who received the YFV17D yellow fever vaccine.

CDR3 loop: CASSPIAGTLNEKLFF. For the CDR3, the DNA is TGTGCCAGCAGCCCCATCGCGGGGACCCTCAATGAAAAACTGTTTTTT. The rearrangement uses TRBV7-9 and TRBJ1-4; perhaps TRBD1 as D (5 bases). This CDR3 region has 16 residues. V was clipped by 5 bases and J by 5 bases, with 18 bases between them. Germline V gives CDR1 SEHNR, CDR2 FQNEAQ (reference sequence).